This record concerns one T cell receptor (beta chain) sequence. V was trimmed by 4 bases and J by 8 bases, leaving 12 bases between them. The CDR3 has 14 amino acids. Germline CDR1 reads SGHVS; CDR2 reads FNYEAQ. The sample originates from a study of blood T cell repertoires in COVID-19. Background on the study: T cells, B-cell-depleted T cells, or PBMCs provided the cDNA or gDNA that served as material.

Original analysis: Quantification of nucleated cells was approximated via reference gene primer amplification. Repertoires were generated with immunoSEQ multiplex PCR, while TCRdb's copy carries only in-frame clones and drops some. The V and J calls and clone size were taken over from that table, and D and trimming were inferred from the DNA. Of roughly 300,000 clones in the sample, 65% to 90% were seen once. Those enrolled, adults aged about 18 to 89 years, came from about two dozen US areas. Two negative PCRs, clearance, or symptom resolution had been documented for recovered Cohort 3 donors. The sequence was obtained from a man between 25 and 39 years old who had recovered from COVID-19. V is TRBV7-6 and J is TRBJ1-6; D may be TRBD1 (6 bases). The source material was PBMCs or T cells enriched from blood (not recorded which). CDR3 DNA: TGTGCCAGCAGCTACAGGGCTGGGGATTCACCCCTCCACTTT. Translated: CASSYRAGDSPLHF.